The rows below give T cell receptor beta chains drawn from one sample of a study of blood T cell repertoires in COVID-19. Profiled with immunoSEQ multiplex PCR; TCRdb holds only in-frame clones, not every one. Of 350,000 to 400,000 clones in the sample, roughly nine tenths were seen once. Specimen: PBMCs or T cells enriched from blood (not recorded which). Source of these receptors: a woman between 40 and 50 years old who had been exposed to COVID-19. Both conserved end residues are part of each CDR3. The order of the fields is V gene, J gene, CDR3 protein.

V gene: TRBV12-5; J gene: TRBJ2-7; CDR3 protein: CASGMTGKGLGYYEQYF
V gene: TRBV9; J gene: TRBJ2-7; CDR3 protein: CASSVVAGALEQYF
V gene: TRBV7-6; J gene: TRBJ2-1; CDR3 protein: CASSLAYSSYNEQFF
V gene: TRBV5-1; J gene: TRBJ2-7; CDR3 protein: CASNDRGPSEQYF
V gene: TRBV7-9; J gene: TRBJ2-3; CDR3 protein: CASSKITGHPTDTQYF
V gene: TRBV18; J gene: TRBJ1-1; CDR3 protein: CASSPIRETEAFF
V gene: TRBV11-1; J gene: TRBJ2-1; CDR3 protein: CASSRDWTANEQFF
V gene: TRBV30; J gene: TRBJ1-1; CDR3 protein: CAWSFARTVMNTEAFF
V gene: TRBV2; J gene: TRBJ1-1; CDR3 protein: CASSDSGGNTEAFF
V gene: TRBV19; J gene: TRBJ1-2; CDR3 protein: CASSMPTGGHYGYTF
V gene: TRBV19; J gene: TRBJ2-1; CDR3 protein: CASRGTGGNEQFF
V gene: TRBV6-1; J gene: TRBJ1-2; CDR3 protein: CASSEGHFTYGYTF
V gene: TRBV30; J gene: TRBJ1-5; CDR3 protein: CACSRDRNQPQHF
V gene: TRBV5-6; J gene: TRBJ1-2; CDR3 protein: CASSLRSRVNYGYTF
V gene: TRBV5-6; J gene: TRBJ1-2; CDR3 protein: CASSLKGELGYTF
V gene: TRBV3-1/TRBV3-2; J gene: TRBJ2-5; CDR3 protein: CAIGKGGLQETQYF
V gene: TRBV5-1; J gene: TRBJ1-1; CDR3 protein: CASSLETGNTEAFF
V gene: TRBV5-1; J gene: TRBJ1-6; CDR3 protein: CASSTGQGGHSPLHF
V gene: TRBV7-7; J gene: TRBJ2-1; CDR3 protein: CASSLGLAGAYNEQFF
V gene: TRBV19; J gene: TRBJ1-1; CDR3 protein: CASSRQGLNTEAFF